This T cell receptor (beta chain) originates from a study of blood T cell repertoires in COVID-19. This CDR3 contains 15 residues. The V gene lost 4 bases and the J gene lost 0 bases, with 13 bases spanning the gap. Germline lookup yields CDR1 MNHEY and CDR2 SMNVEV (reference sequence). One Seattle source followed patients from active infection through their disease course. The table came from immunoSEQ multiplex PCR; TCRdb's copy has only in-frame clones and leaves some out. This table holds almost 250,000 clones, more than 70% found once. V gene TRBV27 combines with J gene TRBJ2-7; D remains ambiguous. Material for sequencing was peripheral blood. This clonotype was sampled from a woman of 80 years or more with COVID-19, enrolled during active disease. CDR3 nucleotide sequence: TGTGCCAGCAGTTCCGGAGTGGCCCACTCCTACGAGCAGTACTTC. As protein: CASSSGVAHSYEQYF.